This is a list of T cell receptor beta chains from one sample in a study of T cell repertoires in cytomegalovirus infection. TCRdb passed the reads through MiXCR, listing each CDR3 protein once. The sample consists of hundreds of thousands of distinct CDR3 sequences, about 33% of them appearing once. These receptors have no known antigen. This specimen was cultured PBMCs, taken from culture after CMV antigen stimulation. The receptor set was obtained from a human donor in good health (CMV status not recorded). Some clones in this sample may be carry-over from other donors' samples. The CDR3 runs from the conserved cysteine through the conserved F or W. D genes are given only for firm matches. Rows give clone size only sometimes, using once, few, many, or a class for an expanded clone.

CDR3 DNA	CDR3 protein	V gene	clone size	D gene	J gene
TGTGCCAGCACCTTGGCTAGCGCCAACTACGAGCAGTACTTC	CASTLASANYEQYF	TRBV7-2	NA	NA	TRBJ2-7
TGCAGTGCCCGCACAGGGGGCGGTAAATCTAACAATGAGCAGTTCTTC	CSARTGGGKSNNEQFF	TRBV20-1	NA	TRBD1	TRBJ2-1
TGTGCCAGCAGTTTACCTAACACAGATACGCAGTATTTT	CASSLPNTDTQYF	TRBV12-3/TRBV12-4	NA	NA	TRBJ2-3
TGTGCCAGCAGCTTAGTCGGGACAGGGTTGCGAGGCTACACCTTC	CASSLVGTGLRGYTF	TRBV7-2	NA	TRBD1	TRBJ1-2
TGTGCCAGCAGTCGCCCGCCCCGGGGCCACACCGGGGAGCTGTTTTTT	CASSRPPRGHTGELFF	TRBV6-1	few	NA	TRBJ2-2
TGTGCCAGCAGGGCCTTGGGGACCTACCTCTATGGCTACACCTTC	CASRALGTYLYGYTF	TRBV5-4	few	NA	TRBJ1-2
TGTGCCAGCAGCCTGGGACATCCCTTGGAGACCCAGTACTTC	CASSLGHPLETQYF	TRBV27	NA	NA	TRBJ2-5
TGCGCCAGCAGCCAAGTAGGCCTGAGCAATTCACCCCTCCACTTT	CASSQVGLSNSPLHF	TRBV4-1	few	NA	TRBJ1-6
TGTGCCAGCAGCCCTACGGACAGGGATATTGGCTACACCTTC	CASSPTDRDIGYTF	TRBV12-3/TRBV12-4	few	TRBD1	TRBJ1-2
TGTGCCAGCAGCTTAGATGCGGGATCCCAGTACTTC	CASSLDAGSQYF	TRBV7-2	NA	NA	TRBJ2-5
TGTGCCATCAGCGGGACAGGGGGGACAGATACGCAGTATTTT	CAISGTGGTDTQYF	TRBV10-3	few	TRBD1	TRBJ2-3
TGTGCCAGCAGCAAATGGGGGGGCACAGATACGCAGTATTTT	CASSKWGGTDTQYF	TRBV11-2	few	NA	TRBJ2-3
TGTGCTAGTGGTTTGTTTGTGTCTAGCTCCTACAATGAGCAGTTCTTC	CASGLFVSSSYNEQFF	TRBV12-5	NA	NA	TRBJ2-1
TGTGCCAGCAAACCGGGACTATACACAGATACGCAGTATTTT	CASKPGLYTDTQYF	TRBV6-5	NA	TRBD2	TRBJ2-3
TGTGCCAGCAGCTCAAAAACCGGACTAGCCACCACCTACGAGCAGTACTTC	CASSSKTGLATTYEQYF	TRBV5-4	NA	TRBD2	TRBJ2-7
TGTGCCAGCACTCAACTCTCTGGAAACACCATATATTTT	CASTQLSGNTIYF	TRBV7-2	many	NA	TRBJ1-3
TGTGCCAGCAGTTTAAATTCGCCCCGCTGGATTGGACGGGCGGTCTACAATGAGCAGTTCTTC	CASSLNSPRWIGRAVYNEQFF	TRBV12-3/TRBV12-4	few	NA	TRBJ2-1
TGTGCCAGCAGTTTAGGGTACCTTTGGGGACTAGCTCCTCGGACCCGCTCCTACAATGAGCAGTTCTTC	CASSLGYLWGLAPRTRSYNEQFF	TRBV12-3/TRBV12-4	few	TRBD2	TRBJ2-1
TGTGCCAGCAGCAGGGAACGCGGAGGGATTCAGTACTTC	CASSRERGGIQYF	TRBV7-2	few	NA	TRBJ2-4
TGTGCCAGTAGTATACAGTGGCCTAGCACAGATACGCAGTATTTT	CASSIQWPSTDTQYF	TRBV19	few	NA	TRBJ2-3
TGTGCCAGCAGCTCGACTAGCGGGAGTTTCGGGGGAGCCGCCGGGCAGTTCTTC	CASSSTSGSFGGAAGQFF	TRBV7-2	NA	TRBD2	TRBJ2-1
TGTGCCAGCGCGTGGACGGCTACCAAAGAGACCCAGTACTTC	CASAWTATKETQYF	TRBV6-1	few	NA	TRBJ2-5
TGCGCCAGCAGTCCGGCGGGAGGTGGTGGGGTCAGGTTTTTT	CASSPAGGGGVRFF	TRBV4-3	few	NA	TRBJ1-4
TGCAGCGTTGAAGATCGGTGGGGAGGCTCTGGAAACACCATATATTTT	CSVEDRWGGSGNTIYF	TRBV29-1	few	NA	TRBJ1-3
TGTGCCAGCAGGTCCGGTAGCGGGAGCTACGAGCAGTACTTC	CASRSGSGSYEQYF	TRBV6-2/TRBV6-3	NA	TRBD2	TRBJ2-7
TGTGCCAGCAGCCAAGGACAGGGGAACTTCCATGAGCAGTTCTTC	CASSQGQGNFHEQFF	TRBV7-2	NA	TRBD1	TRBJ2-1
TGTGCCAGCCAATCCCGAGGGGGCCGCACCATATATTTT	CASQSRGGRTIYF	TRBV27	NA	TRBD1	TRBJ1-3